This paragraph reports one T cell receptor (beta chain). The assay was immunoSEQ multiplex PCR, and TCRdb's table has in-frame clones only and misses some. The sample lists around 30,000 clones, 90% occurring once. This record belongs to a study of multiple sclerosis patients with progressive multifocal leukoencephalopathy. Trimming stripped 0 bases from V and 1 base from J, with 9 bases between. Germline V gene sequence: CDR1 SEHNR, CDR2 FQNEAQ (reference sequence). This CDR3 is 15 amino acids long. Specified time point: around 13 months of natalizumab therapy. The origin of this receptor is a human donor with multiple sclerosis. The chain couples TRBV7-9 to TRBJ2-5, with a tentative D call TRBD1 (6 bases). Sequencing used PBMCs, obtained from a patient treated with natalizumab. The DNA for the CDR3 is TGTGCCAGCAGCTTAGCGTGGACAGCCCAAGAGACCCAGTACTTC. Translated, it gives CASSLAWTAQETQYF.